This T cell receptor beta chain derives from a study of blood T cell repertoires in COVID-19. Study summary: The samples span acute and convalescent COVID-19 from the United States, Italy and Spain. PBMCs, B-cell-depleted T cells, or T cells provided the cDNA or gDNA that made up the material.

CDR3 length equals 17 residues. Germline CDR1 DFQATT, CDR2 SNEGSKA (reference sequence). V was pared by 3 bases and J by 0 bases, with 15 bases between. Patients of the Seattle cohort, enrolled during active infection, were followed longitudinally. In the original analysis: It was from reference gene primer amplification that nucleated cell counts were estimated. Generated by immunoSEQ multiplex PCR, the TCRdb table keeps only in-frame clones and is missing some. V and J calls and clone size are those listed in that table; D and trimming were worked out from the DNA. The data show under 200,000 clones, with approximately 90% seen just once and approximately 10% held by the top ten.

The chain carries TRBV20-1 and TRBJ1-6, with D possibly being TRBD1 (5 bases). The sequence derives from a woman in her 70s with COVID-19, enrolled during active disease. Material: peripheral blood. The CDR3 nucleotides are TGCAGTGCTAGTGTTGTGCAGGGAAACTCCTATAATTCACCCCTCCACTTT. Translation: CSASVVQGNSYNSPLHF.